A selection of T cell receptor beta chains follows, all from one sample in a study of T cell responses to AZD1222 COVID-19 vaccine. The protocol was immunoSEQ multiplex PCR, while the TCRdb copy is restricted to in-frame clones and leaves out a portion. This table has about 120,000 clones, roughly nine tenths appearing once. The material sequenced was peripheral blood, taken on day 0 of AZD1222 vaccination. The receptors were gathered from an adult in good health. CDR3s include the opening cysteine and the closing phenylalanine or tryptophan. Fields, in order: D gene, clone size, V gene, J gene, CDR3 protein, CDR3 DNA. The D gene is left open where the match is weak. Not all rows give a size; the values are once, few, many and, for expanded clones, a class.

NA	NA	TRBV4-2	TRBJ2-2	CASSQDDDFSANTGELFF	TGTGCCAGCAGCCAAGATGATGACTTCTCAGCGAACACCGGGGAGCTGTTTTTT
TRBD1	few	TRBV5-1	TRBJ2-7	CASSETGGAIYEQYF	TGCGCCAGCAGCGAGACAGGGGGCGCTATCTACGAGCAGTACTTC
TRBD1	NA	TRBV30	TRBJ1-1	CAWSEGQGASEAFF	TGTGCCTGGAGTGAGGGACAGGGGGCTTCTGAAGCTTTCTTT
NA	NA	TRBV7-7	TRBJ2-5	CASSEGASGTQYF	TGTGCTAGCAGCGAAGGCGCCTCGGGGACCCAGTACTTC
NA	NA	TRBV29-1	TRBJ1-2	CSVEDPDRVYGYTF	TGCAGCGTTGAAGATCCGGACCGCGTCTATGGCTACACCTTC
NA	NA	TRBV27	TRBJ1-3	CASSFVSGENTIYF	TGTGCCAGCAGTTTCGTGTCAGGGGAAAACACCATATATTTT
TRBD1	NA	TRBV5-4	TRBJ1-1	CASSPWDRMNTEAFF	TGTGCCAGCAGCCCATGGGACAGAATGAACACTGAAGCTTTCTTT
NA	NA	TRBV27	TRBJ1-2	CASSPIRQENYGYTF	TGTGCCAGCAGTCCAATCCGACAGGAGAACTATGGCTACACCTTC
NA	NA	TRBV4-3	TRBJ2-2	CASSQEDLGAWTGELFF	TGCGCCAGCAGCCAAGAGGATCTGGGGGCGTGGACCGGGGAGCTGTTTTTT
NA	few	TRBV27	TRBJ1-2	CASSLGQGLDYGYTF	TGTGCCAGCAGTTTAGGTCAGGGATTAGACTATGGCTACACCTTC
NA	NA	TRBV19	TRBJ1-1	CASRDGNTEAFF	TGTGCCAGCCGGGACGGGAACACTGAAGCTTTCTTT
TRBD1	NA	TRBV6-5	TRBJ1-2	CASSPRTGARYGYTF	TGTGCCAGCAGTCCCCGGACAGGCGCACGCTATGGCTACACCTTC
TRBD1	NA	TRBV27	TRBJ2-1	CASSPQTGRNEQFF	TGTGCCAGCAGTCCACAGACAGGGCGCAATGAGCAGTTCTTC
NA	NA	TRBV6-5	TRBJ1-3	CASSYTRGNTIYF	TGTGCCAGCAGTTATACCAGGGGAAACACCATATATTTT
NA	NA	TRBV28	TRBJ1-5	CASRPPAVQPQHF	TGTGCCAGCAGACCTCCCGCAGTGCAGCCCCAGCATTTT
NA	NA	TRBV3-1/TRBV3-2	TRBJ1-3	CASRRDRSSGNTIYF	TGTGCCAGCAGACGAGACAGGAGCTCTGGAAACACCATATATTTT
NA	NA	TRBV6-2/TRBV6-3	TRBJ1-1	CASSYALGTEAFF	TGTGCCAGCAGTTATGCCCTAGGCACTGAAGCTTTCTTT
NA	NA	TRBV11-2	TRBJ1-1	CASSSRRGGGFTEAFF	TGTGCCAGCAGTTCCCGCCGGGGGGGAGGATTCACTGAAGCTTTCTTT
NA	NA	TRBV27	TRBJ1-6	CASKKGALSSYNSPLHF	TGTGCCAGCAAAAAGGGCGCTTTGAGCTCCTATAATTCACCCCTCCACTTT
NA	NA	TRBV5-4	TRBJ1-3	CASSLDGSSGNTIYF	TGTGCCAGCAGCTTGGATGGGAGCTCTGGAAACACCATATATTTT
NA	once	TRBV7-3	TRBJ2-1	CASSLTQDNEQFF	TGTGCCAGCAGCTTAACGCAGGACAATGAGCAGTTCTTC
NA	NA	TRBV28	TRBJ2-2	CATRGGGNTGELFF	TGTGCCACCCGAGGTGGAGGGAACACCGGGGAGCTGTTTTTT
TRBD1	NA	TRBV5-1	TRBJ1-3	CASSPTQGLGNTIYF	TGCGCCAGCAGCCCCACACAGGGGCTAGGAAACACCATATATTTT
NA	NA	TRBV5-4	TRBJ2-7	CASSSPDGRYEQYF	TGTGCCAGCAGCTCCCCCGACGGACGCTACGAGCAGTACTTC
NA	NA	TRBV4-1	TRBJ1-2	CASSQGLGEVRDYGYTF	TGCGCCAGCAGCCAAGGTTTAGGGGAGGTACGCGACTATGGCTACACCTTC
NA	NA	TRBV4-1	TRBJ2-7	CASSHRGDSPSSYEQYF	TGCGCCAGCAGCCACCGGGGGGACAGTCCCTCCTCCTACGAGCAGTACTTC
NA	NA	TRBV6-5	TRBJ1-5	CASSPDTTNQPQHF	TGTGCCAGCAGCCCAGACACTACAAATCAGCCCCAGCATTTT
TRBD1	NA	TRBV18	TRBJ2-5	CASSPSTGGETQYF	TGTGCCAGCTCACCCTCGACAGGGGGAGAGACCCAGTACTTC
NA	NA	TRBV9	TRBJ2-3	CASSVVSDTQYF	TGTGCCAGCAGCGTAGTCTCAGATACGCAGTATTTT
TRBD1	NA	TRBV9	TRBJ2-7	CASSVERTGVYEQYF	TGTGCCAGCAGCGTAGAGCGGACAGGGGTTTACGAGCAGTACTTC
NA	NA	TRBV2	TRBJ2-3	CASLAYTDTQYF	TGTGCCAGCCTAGCTTACACAGATACGCAGTATTTT
NA	NA	TRBV20-1	TRBJ2-1	CSARGNNEQFF	TGCAGTGCTAGGGGAAACAATGAGCAGTTCTTC
TRBD2	NA	TRBV7-7	TRBJ2-1	CASSFTSGGASEQFF	TGTGCTAGCAGCTTTACTAGCGGGGGGGCCTCTGAGCAGTTCTTC
NA	NA	TRBV16	TRBJ1-3	CASSQLRQTSSGNTIYF	TGTGCCAGCAGCCAATTGAGGCAGACGAGCTCTGGAAACACCATATATTTT
NA	NA	TRBV9	TRBJ1-2	CASGNYGYTF	TGTGCCAGCGGGAACTATGGCTACACCTTC
NA	NA	TRBV6-5	TRBJ2-2	CASKRSDTGELFF	TGTGCCAGCAAACGGTCCGACACCGGGGAGCTGTTTTTT
NA	NA	TRBV5-4	TRBJ1-3	CASSSSRGFGNTIYF	TGTGCCAGCAGCTCCTCAAGGGGATTTGGAAACACCATATATTTT
NA	NA	TRBV11-2	TRBJ1-2	CASSSLEEHGYTF	TGTGCCAGCAGCTCACTCGAGGAACATGGCTACACCTTC
NA	NA	TRBV7-9	TRBJ1-2	CASSSSTAPNYGYTF	TGTGCCAGCAGCTCATCGACAGCCCCTAACTATGGCTACACCTTC
NA	NA	TRBV12-3/TRBV12-4	TRBJ2-3	CASSQLTDTQYF	TGTGCCAGCAGTCAACTCACAGATACGCAGTATTTT
TRBD2	NA	TRBV11-3	TRBJ2-1	CASSKLAGGHNEQFF	TGTGCCAGCAGCAAACTAGCGGGGGGACACAATGAGCAGTTCTTC
NA	NA	TRBV11-1	TRBJ2-5	CASSLVGGEETQYF	TGTGCCAGCAGCTTAGTTGGCGGGGAAGAGACCCAGTACTTC
TRBD1	NA	TRBV19	TRBJ2-1	CVEGTVGEQFF	TGTGTCGAGGGGACAGTAGGTGAGCAGTTCTTC
TRBD2	NA	TRBV14	TRBJ2-5	CASSPVWTSGGRTKTQYF	TGTGCCAGCAGCCCCGTATGGACTAGCGGGGGGAGGACGAAGACCCAGTACTTC
NA	NA	TRBV18	TRBJ1-3	CASSPFPHEGGSGNTIYF	TGTGCCAGCTCACCCTTCCCTCACGAAGGAGGCTCTGGAAACACCATATATTTT
NA	once	TRBV27	TRBJ2-5	CASGLSRQETQYF	TGTGCCAGCGGCCTATCCCGCCAAGAGACCCAGTACTTC
NA	NA	TRBV9	TRBJ2-7	CASSEGGAYEQYF	TGTGCCAGCAGCGAAGGGGGGGCTTACGAGCAGTACTTC
NA	NA	TRBV24-1	TRBJ1-5	CATSPSWGSNQPQHF	TGTGCCACCAGCCCTTCCTGGGGTAGCAATCAGCCCCAGCATTTT
NA	NA	TRBV27	TRBJ2-1	CASSLFSGGGEQFF	TGTGCCAGCAGTTTATTTTCCGGGGGCGGTGAGCAGTTCTTC
NA	once	TRBV19	TRBJ1-5	CASRNRGVGSNQPQHF	TGTGCCAGTCGCAACCGAGGGGTCGGGAGCAATCAGCCCCAGCATTTT
NA	few	TRBV5-1	TRBJ1-1	CASSGANTEAFF	TGCGCCAGCAGCGGAGCGAACACTGAAGCTTTCTTT
NA	NA	TRBV6-4	TRBJ2-3	CASSHSDTQYF	TGTGCCAGCAGCCATTCAGATACGCAGTATTTT
TRBD1	NA	TRBV27	TRBJ2-7	CASSSPGQRYEQYF	TGTGCCAGCAGTTCCCCGGGACAGAGGTACGAGCAGTACTTC
NA	NA	TRBV2	TRBJ2-1	CASSDGLSSYNEQFF	TGTGCCAGCAGTGACGGTCTGAGCTCCTACAATGAGCAGTTCTTC
NA	NA	TRBV6-2/TRBV6-3	TRBJ1-2	CASSYSRKGSGYNYGYTF	TGTGCCAGCAGTTACTCGAGGAAGGGCAGCGGTTATAACTATGGCTACACCTTC